This TCR beta chain was documented in a study of blood T cell repertoires in COVID-19. Turning to the study itself: Spain, Italy and the United States supplied samples that represented acute and convalescent COVID-19. Nucleic acid was either cDNA or gDNA, and it came from T cells, B-cell-depleted T cells, or PBMCs.

Per the authors' pipeline: Reference gene primer amplification gave nucleated cell count estimates. Clones were read by immunoSEQ multiplex PCR, and TCRdb kept only the in-frame ones, dropping some. The V and J calls and clone size are taken from that table; D and trimming were inferred from the DNA. The table shows approximately 200,000 clones, with approximately 83% occurring only once. Sequencing was carried out using peripheral blood. The receptor was isolated from a man aged 60 to 69 with acute or convalescent COVID-19.

The CDR3 here is CASSLWADSGNTIYF. The CDR3 DNA is TGTGCCAGCAGCTTATGGGCAGACTCTGGAAACACCATATATTTT. This chain uses TRBV7-8 with TRBJ1-3; D gene uncertain. This CDR3 has 15 residues. The V end lost 2 bases, the J end lost 0 bases, and 8 bases lay between the germline ends. CDR1 and CDR2 from the germline V gene are SGHVS and FQNEAQ.